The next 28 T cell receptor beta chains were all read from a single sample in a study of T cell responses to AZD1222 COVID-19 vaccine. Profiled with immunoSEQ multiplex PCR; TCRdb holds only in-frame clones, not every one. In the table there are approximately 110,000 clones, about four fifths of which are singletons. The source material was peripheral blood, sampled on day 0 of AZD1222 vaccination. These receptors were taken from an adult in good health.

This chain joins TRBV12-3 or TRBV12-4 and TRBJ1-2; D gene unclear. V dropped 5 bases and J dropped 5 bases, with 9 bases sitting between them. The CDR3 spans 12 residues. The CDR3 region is CASSPLWYGYTF. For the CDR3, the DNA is TGTGCCAGCAGTCCCCTATGGTATGGCTACACCTTC.

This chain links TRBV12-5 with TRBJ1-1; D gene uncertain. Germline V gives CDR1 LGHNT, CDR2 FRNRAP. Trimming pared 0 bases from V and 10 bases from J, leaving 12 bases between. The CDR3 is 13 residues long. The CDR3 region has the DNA TGTGCTAGTGGTTTGGTGTCTGGTGGTCGAGCTTTCTTT. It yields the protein CASGLVSGGRAFF.

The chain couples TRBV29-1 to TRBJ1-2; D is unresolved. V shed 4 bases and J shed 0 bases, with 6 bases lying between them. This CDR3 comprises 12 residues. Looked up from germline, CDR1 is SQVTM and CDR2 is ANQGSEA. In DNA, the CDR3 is TGCAGCGTTGCAGGAGCTAACTATGGCTACACCTTC. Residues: CSVAGANYGYTF.

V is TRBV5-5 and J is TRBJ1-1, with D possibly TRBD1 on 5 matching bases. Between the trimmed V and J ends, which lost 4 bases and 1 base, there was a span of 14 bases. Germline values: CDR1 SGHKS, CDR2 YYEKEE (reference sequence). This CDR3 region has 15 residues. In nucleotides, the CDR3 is TGTGCCAGCAGCGGAGGGGTTTCGTCGAACACTGAAGCTTTCTTT. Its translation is CASSGGVSSNTEAFF.

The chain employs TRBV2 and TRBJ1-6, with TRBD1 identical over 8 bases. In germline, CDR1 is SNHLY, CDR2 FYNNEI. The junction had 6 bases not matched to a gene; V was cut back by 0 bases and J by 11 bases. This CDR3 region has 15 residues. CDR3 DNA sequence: TGTGCCAGCAGTGAAGCAAGGACAGGGTATACACCCCTCCACTTT. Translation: CASSEARTGYTPLHF.

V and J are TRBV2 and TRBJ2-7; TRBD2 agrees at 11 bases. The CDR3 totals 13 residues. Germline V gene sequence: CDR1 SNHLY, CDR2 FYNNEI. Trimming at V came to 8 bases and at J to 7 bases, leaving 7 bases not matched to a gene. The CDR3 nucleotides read TGTGCCAGCGCGGCTAGCGGGGGGCGAGAGCAGTACTTC. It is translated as CASAASGGREQYF. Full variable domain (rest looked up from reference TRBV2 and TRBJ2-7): EPEVTQTPSHQVTQMGQEVILRCVPISNHLYFYWYRQILGQKVEFLVSFYNNEISEKSEIFDDQFSVERPDGSNFTLKIRSTKLEDSAMYFCASAASGGREQYFGPGTRLTVT.

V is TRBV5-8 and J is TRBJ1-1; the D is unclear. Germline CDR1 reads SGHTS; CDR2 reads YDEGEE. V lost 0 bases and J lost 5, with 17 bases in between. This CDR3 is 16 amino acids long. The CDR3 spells CASSLVGWWTHTEAFF. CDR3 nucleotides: TGTGCCAGCAGCTTGGTCGGTTGGTGGACGCATACTGAAGCTTTCTTT.

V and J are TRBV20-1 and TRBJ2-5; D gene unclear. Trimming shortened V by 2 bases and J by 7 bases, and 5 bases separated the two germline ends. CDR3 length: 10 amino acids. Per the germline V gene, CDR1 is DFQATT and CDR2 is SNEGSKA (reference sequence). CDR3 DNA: TGCAGTGCTAGATTTGTGACCCAGTACTTC. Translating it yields CSARFVTQYF.

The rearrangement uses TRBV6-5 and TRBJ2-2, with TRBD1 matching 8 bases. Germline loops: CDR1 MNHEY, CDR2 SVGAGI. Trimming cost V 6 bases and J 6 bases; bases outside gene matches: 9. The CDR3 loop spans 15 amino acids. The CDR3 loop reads CASSPAGGASGELFF. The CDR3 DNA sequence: TGTGCCAGCAGCCCGGCAGGGGGCGCGTCCGGGGAGCTGTTTTTT.

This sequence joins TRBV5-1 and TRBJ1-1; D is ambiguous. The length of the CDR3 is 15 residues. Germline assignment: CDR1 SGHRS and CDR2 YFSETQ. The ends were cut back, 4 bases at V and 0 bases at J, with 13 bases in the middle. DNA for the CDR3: TGCGCCAGCAGCCGTCGAGAGGCGGTGAACACTGAAGCTTTCTTT. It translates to CASSRREAVNTEAFF. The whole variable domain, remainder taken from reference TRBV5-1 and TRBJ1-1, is KAGVTQTPRYLIKTRGQQVTLSCSPISGHRSVSWYQQTPGQGLQFLFEYFSETQRNKGNFPGRFSGRQFSNSRSEMNVSTLELGDSALYLCASSRREAVNTEAFFGQGTRLTVV.

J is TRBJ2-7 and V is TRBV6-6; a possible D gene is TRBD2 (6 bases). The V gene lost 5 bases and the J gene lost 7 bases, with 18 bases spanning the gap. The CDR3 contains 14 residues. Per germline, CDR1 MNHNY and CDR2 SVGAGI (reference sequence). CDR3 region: CASSLPGLFGEQYF. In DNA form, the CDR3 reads TGTGCCAGCAGTCTTCCGGGACTGTTCGGGGAGCAGTACTTC.

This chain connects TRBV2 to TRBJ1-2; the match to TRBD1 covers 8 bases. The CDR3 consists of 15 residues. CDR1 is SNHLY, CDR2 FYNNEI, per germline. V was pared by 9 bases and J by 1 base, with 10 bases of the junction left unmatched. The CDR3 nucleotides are TGTGCCAGATTCCCAGGGGGCGACCTTAACTATGGCTACACCTTC. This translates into CARFPGGDLNYGYTF. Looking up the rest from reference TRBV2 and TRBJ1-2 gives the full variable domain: EPEVTQTPSHQVTQMGQEVILRCVPISNHLYFYWYRQILGQKVEFLVSFYNNEISEKSEIFDDQFSVERPDGSNFTLKIRSTKLEDSAMYFCARFPGGDLNYGYTFGSGTRLTVV.

CDR3 DNA: TGTGCCAGCAGCTTGGGACTAGCGGGGAACACCGGGGAGCTGTTTTTT. Translated, it gives CASSLGLAGNTGELFF. This chain joins TRBV5-4 and TRBJ2-2; 10 nucleotides match TRBD2. CDR1 is SGHNT and CDR2 is YYREEE in the germline V gene (reference sequence). V gave up 0 bases and J gave up 1 base; unmatched junction bases: 0. The CDR3 has 16 amino acids.

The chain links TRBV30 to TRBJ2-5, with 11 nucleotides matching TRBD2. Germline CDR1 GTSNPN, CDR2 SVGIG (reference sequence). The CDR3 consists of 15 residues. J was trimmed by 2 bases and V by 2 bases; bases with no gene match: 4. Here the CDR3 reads CAWSIGTSGQETQYF. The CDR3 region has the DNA TGTGCCTGGAGTATCGGGACTAGCGGACAAGAGACCCAGTACTTC. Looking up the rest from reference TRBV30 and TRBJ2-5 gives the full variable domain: SQTIHQWPATLVQPVGSPLSLECTVEGTSNPNLYWYRQAAGRGLQLLFYSVGIGQISSEVPQNLSASRPQDRQFILSSKKLLLSDSGFYLCAWSIGTSGQETQYFGPGTRLLVL.

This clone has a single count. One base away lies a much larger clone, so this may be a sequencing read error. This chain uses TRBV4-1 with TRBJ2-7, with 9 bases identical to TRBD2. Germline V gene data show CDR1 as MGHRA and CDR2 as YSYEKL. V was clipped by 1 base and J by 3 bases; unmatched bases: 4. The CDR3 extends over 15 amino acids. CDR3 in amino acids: CASSQGLAGLYEQYF. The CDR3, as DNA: TGCGCCAGCAGCCAAGGGCTAGCGGGGCTCTACGAGCAGTACTTC.

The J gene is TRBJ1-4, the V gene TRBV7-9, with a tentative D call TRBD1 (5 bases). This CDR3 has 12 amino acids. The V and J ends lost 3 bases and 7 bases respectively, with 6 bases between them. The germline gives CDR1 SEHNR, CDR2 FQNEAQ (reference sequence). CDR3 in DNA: TGTGCCAGCAGCTTGGGGACTGAAAAACTGTTTTTT. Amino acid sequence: CASSLGTEKLFF.

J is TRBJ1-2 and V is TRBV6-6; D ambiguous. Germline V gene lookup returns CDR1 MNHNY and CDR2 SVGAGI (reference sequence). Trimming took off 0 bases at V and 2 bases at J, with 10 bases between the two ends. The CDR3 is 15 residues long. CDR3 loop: CASSYSDGRNYGYTF. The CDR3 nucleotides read TGTGCCAGCAGTTACTCTGACGGGAGAAACTATGGCTACACCTTC.

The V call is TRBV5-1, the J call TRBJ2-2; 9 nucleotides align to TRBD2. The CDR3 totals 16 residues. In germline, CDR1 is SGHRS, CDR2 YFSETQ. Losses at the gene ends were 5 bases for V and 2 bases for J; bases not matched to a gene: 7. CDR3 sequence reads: CASRSVAGANTGELFF. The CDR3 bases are TGCGCCAGCAGGTCGGTAGCGGGGGCCAACACCGGGGAGCTGTTTTTT.

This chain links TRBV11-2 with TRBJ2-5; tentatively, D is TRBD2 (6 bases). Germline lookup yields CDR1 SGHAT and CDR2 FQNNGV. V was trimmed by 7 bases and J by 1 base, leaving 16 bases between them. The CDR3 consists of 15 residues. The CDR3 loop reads CASTSGGTSQETQYF. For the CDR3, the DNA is TGTGCCAGCACCAGCGGAGGGACCAGCCAAGAGACCCAGTACTTC.

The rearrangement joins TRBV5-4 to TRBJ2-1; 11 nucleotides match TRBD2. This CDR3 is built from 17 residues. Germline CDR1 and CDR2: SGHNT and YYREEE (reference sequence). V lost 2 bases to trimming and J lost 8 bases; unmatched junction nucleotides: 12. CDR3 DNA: TGTGCCAGCAGCTTTTGGTTAGCGGGGGGGACAAGGGATGAGCAGTTCTTC. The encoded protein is CASSFWLAGGTRDEQFF. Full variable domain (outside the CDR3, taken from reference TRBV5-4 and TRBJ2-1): ETGVTQSPTHLIKTRGQQVTLRCSSQSGHNTVSWYQQALGQGPQFIFQYYREEENGRGNFPPRFSGLQFPNYSSELNVNALELDDSALYLCASSFWLAGGTRDEQFFGPGTRLTVL.

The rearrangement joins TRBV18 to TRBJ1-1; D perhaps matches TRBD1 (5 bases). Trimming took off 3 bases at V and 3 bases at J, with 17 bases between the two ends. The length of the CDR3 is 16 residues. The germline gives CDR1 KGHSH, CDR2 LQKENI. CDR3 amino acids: CASSPSGGRLDTEAFF. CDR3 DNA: TGTGCCAGCTCACCGTCTGGGGGACGTCTGGACACTGAAGCTTTCTTT.

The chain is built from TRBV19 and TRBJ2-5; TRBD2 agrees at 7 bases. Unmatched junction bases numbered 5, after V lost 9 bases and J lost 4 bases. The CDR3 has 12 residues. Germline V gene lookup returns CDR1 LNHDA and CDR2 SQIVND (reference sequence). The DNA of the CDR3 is TGTGCCAGCGGGGGGATCGGAGAGACCCAGTACTTC. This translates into CASGGIGETQYF.

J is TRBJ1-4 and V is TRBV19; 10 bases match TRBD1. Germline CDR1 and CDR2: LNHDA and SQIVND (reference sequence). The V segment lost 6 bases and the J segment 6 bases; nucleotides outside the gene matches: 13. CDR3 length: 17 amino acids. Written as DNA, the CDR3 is TGTGCCAGTAGCCGTTCTATTTCCGGGACAGGGGATGAAAAACTGTTTTTT. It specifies CASSRSISGTGDEKLFF.

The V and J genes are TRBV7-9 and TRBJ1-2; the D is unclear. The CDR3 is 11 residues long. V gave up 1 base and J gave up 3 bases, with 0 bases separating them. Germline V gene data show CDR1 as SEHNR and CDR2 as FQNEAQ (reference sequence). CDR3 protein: CASSLDYGYTF. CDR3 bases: TGTGCCAGCAGCTTAGACTATGGCTACACCTTC. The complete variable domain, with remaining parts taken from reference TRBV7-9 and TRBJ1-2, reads DTGVSQNPRHKITKRGQNVTFRCDPISEHNRLYWYRQTLGQGPEFLTYFQNEAQLEKSRLLSDRFSAERPKGSFSTLEIQRTEQGDSAMYLCASSLDYGYTFGSGTRLTVV.

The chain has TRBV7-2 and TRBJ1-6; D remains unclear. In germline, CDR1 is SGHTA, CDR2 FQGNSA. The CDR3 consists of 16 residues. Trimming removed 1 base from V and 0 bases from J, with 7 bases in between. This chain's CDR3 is CASSLDSSSYNSPLHF. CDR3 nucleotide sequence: TGTGCCAGCAGCTTAGACTCGAGCTCCTATAATTCACCCCTCCACTTT.

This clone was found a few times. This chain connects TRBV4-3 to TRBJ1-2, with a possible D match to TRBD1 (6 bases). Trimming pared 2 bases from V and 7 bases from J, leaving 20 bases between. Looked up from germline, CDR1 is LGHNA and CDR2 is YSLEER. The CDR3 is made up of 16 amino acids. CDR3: CASSQWGQGSPPGYTF. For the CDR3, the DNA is TGCGCCAGCAGCCAATGGGGGCAGGGTAGTCCCCCTGGCTACACCTTC.

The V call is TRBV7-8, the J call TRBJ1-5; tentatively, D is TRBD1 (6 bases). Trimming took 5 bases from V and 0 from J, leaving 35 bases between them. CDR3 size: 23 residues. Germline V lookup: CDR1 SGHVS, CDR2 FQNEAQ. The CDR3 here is CASSLTSGGRLSMVGNSNQPQHF. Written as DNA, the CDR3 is TGTGCCAGCAGCCTTACCTCGGGGGGGCGCCTGAGCATGGTGGGAAATAGCAATCAGCCCCAGCATTTT.

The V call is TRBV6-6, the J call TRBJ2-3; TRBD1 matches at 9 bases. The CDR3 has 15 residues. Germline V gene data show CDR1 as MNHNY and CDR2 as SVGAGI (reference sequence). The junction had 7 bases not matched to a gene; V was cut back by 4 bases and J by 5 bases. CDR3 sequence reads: CASSSGTGPRDTQYF. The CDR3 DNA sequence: TGTGCCAGCAGTTCCGGGACAGGGCCCCGAGATACGCAGTATTTT.